This entry features one T cell receptor beta chain sequence. Antigen unknown. The V gene end was trimmed by 6 bases and the J gene end by 4 bases; junction bases not matched to a gene: 3. The CDR3 runs 13 residues. CD4+ T cells from unexposed donors were obtained before the COVID-19 pandemic (2011-2018). CD4+ T cells were isolated from the cells after around eleven days of culture. These data are taken from a study of CD4 T cells in relation to SARS-CoV-2 and coronaviruses. For the study at large: Negative control cultures got HIV-1 Nef peptides or no peptide.

The repertoire was sequenced with immunoSEQ multiplex PCR; TCRdb's copy has only in-frame clones and lacks some. The sample yields 26,000 or so clones, 74% seen once. The chain links TRBV12-3 or TRBV12-4 to TRBJ2-7; 10 bases fit TRBD2. Sequencing input: CD4+ T cells from PBMCs, cultured in vitro. The receptor comes from a human donor in good health. The CDR3: CASRPSGGYEQYF. DNA of the CDR3: TGTGCCAGCAGGCCTAGCGGGGGTTACGAGCAGTACTTC.